The source of this T cell receptor (beta chain) is a study of long-term antiretroviral therapy in people with HIV. The CDR3 consists of 15 residues. V lost 0 bases and J lost 6; bases outside the gene matches: 6. The germline V gene has CDR1 SEHNR and CDR2 FQNEAQ (reference sequence). Everyone in the study who had HIV was treated in the United States. Study conclusions and caveats: Despite increasing after ART, diversity remained lower than that of transplant donor controls.

Concerning this clone itself: Its target is unknown.

Assay version v3.0 of immunoSEQ was used, and it was run at survey level. TCRdb's table, derived via immunoSEQ multiplex PCR, lists solely in-frame clones and lacks some. The table records about 28,000 clones, over 90% of them present only once. The V call is TRBV7-9, the J call TRBJ1-1, with 8 bases identical to TRBD1. The sample was unsorted PBMCs, taken 5.3 years after starting antiretroviral therapy. This TCR was recovered from a man in his fifties with HIV. The DNA for the CDR3 is TGTGCCAGCAGCTTAGCAACAGGGGGTAGGCCTGAAGCTTTCTTT. This codes for CASSLATGGRPEAFF.